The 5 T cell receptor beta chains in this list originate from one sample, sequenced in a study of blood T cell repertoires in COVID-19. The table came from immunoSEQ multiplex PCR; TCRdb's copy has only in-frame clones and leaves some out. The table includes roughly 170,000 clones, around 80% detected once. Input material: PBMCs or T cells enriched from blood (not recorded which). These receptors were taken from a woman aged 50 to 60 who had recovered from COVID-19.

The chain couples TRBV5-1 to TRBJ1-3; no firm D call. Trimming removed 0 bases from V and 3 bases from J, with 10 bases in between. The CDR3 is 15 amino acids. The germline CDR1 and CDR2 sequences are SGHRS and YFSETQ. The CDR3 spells CASSLAPGGGNTIYF. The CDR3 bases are TGCGCCAGCAGCTTGGCCCCGGGTGGTGGAAACACCATATATTTT.

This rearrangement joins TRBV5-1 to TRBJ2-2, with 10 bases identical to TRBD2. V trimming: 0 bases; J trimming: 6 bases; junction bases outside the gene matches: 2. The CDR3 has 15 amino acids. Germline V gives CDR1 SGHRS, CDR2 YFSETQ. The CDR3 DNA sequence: TGCGCCAGCAGCTTGGTTGGACTAGCGGCCGGGGAGCTGTTTTTT. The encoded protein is CASSLVGLAAGELFF.

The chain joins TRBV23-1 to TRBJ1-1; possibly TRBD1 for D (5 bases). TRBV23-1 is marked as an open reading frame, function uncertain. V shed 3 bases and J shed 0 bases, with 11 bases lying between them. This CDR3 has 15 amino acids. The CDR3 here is CASSQRQTMNTEAFF. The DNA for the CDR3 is TGCGCCAGCAGTCAGCGACAGACCATGAACACTGAAGCTTTCTTT.

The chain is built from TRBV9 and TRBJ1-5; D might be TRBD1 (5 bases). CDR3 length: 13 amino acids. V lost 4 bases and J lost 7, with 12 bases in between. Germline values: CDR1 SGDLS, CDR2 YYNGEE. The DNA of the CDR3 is TGTGCCAGCAGCCCTACAGGAATGCAGCCCCAGCATTTT. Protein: CASSPTGMQPQHF.

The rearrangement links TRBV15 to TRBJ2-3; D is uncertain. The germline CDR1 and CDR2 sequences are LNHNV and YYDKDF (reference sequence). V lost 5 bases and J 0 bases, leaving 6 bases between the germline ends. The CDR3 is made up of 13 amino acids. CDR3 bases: TGTGCCACCAGCCCCCAGAGCACAGATACGCAGTATTTT. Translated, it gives CATSPQSTDTQYF. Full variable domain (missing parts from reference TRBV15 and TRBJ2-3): DAMVIQNPRYQVTQFGKPVTLSCSQTLNHNVMYWYQQKSSQAPKLLFHYYDKDFNNEADTPDNFQSRRPNTSFCFLDIRSPGLGDTAMYLCATSPQSTDTQYFGPGTRLTVL.